The source of this T cell receptor beta chain is a study of cytomegalovirus exposure and HLA in healthy donors. Study-level background: It was reported in a later analysis that the same platform had been used for the approximately 120 validation repertoires as for the roughly 650 first-cohort repertoires.

Study-wide results and limits: There were approximately 150 TCR beta chains listed as cytomegalovirus-associated. Researchers reported that a few CMV-associated chains were confirmed in vitro as CMV antigen-specific.

The donors were part of the roughly 120-subject validation cohort, which stood apart from the roughly 730-subject first cohort. The germline CDR1 and CDR2 sequences are MNHEY and SVGAGI. Losses at the gene ends were 7 bases for V and 8 bases for J; bases not matched to a gene: 10. CDR3 length equals 14 residues. Here immunoSEQ multiplex PCR was the method, and the copy in TCRdb shows in-frame clones only, minus some. Among 80,000 to 100,000 clones listed, roughly nine tenths were seen once. With regard to this clone: The antigen is unknown.

V gene TRBV6-5 combines with J gene TRBJ2-2; TRBD2 agrees at 7 bases. The sequenced sample was PBMCs. The clonotype originates from a man younger than 35 in good health and CMV-seropositive. As DNA, the CDR3 is TGTGCCAGCACCTCCCCGCGGGGGTCTGGGGAGCTGTTTTTT. Encoded protein: CASTSPRGSGELFF.